This T cell receptor (beta chain) appears in the sequencing data of a study of T cells in women clearing cervical HPV infection. Study-wide background: Case blood drawn at lesion detection; control blood after infection cleared. Study conclusions and caveats: Controls had more TRBV6-7 (0.16%) than cases (approximately 0.11%).

Details on this clone: The antigen remains unidentified. The read ends 3 residues early relative to the CDR3; the germline J gene fills the gap.

The V gene's germline CDR1 is MGHRA and CDR2 YSYEKL. V dropped 1 base and J dropped 0 bases, with 13 bases sitting between them. The CDR3 is 16 residues long. The table came from immunoSEQ multiplex PCR; TCRdb's copy has only in-frame clones and leaves some out. This repertoire includes about 39,000 clones. This chain connects TRBV4-1 to TRBJ2-7; possible D gene TRBD2, 5 bases. Material for sequencing was blood buffy coat. The sequence derives from a woman between 18 and 75 years old with a cervical HPV16 infection that either progressed to CIN3+ or cleared (not recorded which). The CDR3 reads CASSQALAAYSYEQYF. Partial CDR3 DNA: TGCGCCAGCAGCCAAGCGCTAGCAGCTTACTCCTACGAG.